This TCR beta chain was observed in a study of OX40 agonist ivuxolimab in advanced cancers. Study as a whole: People in dose escalation had one of these cancers: hepatocellular carcinoma, melanoma, renal cell or head and neck cancer.

Sequencing used immunoSEQ multiplex PCR; TCRdb keeps in-frame clones, though not all of them. The top ten clones hold roughly 0.6% of a sample with roughly 58,000 clones, roughly 89% of them seen once. This clone was counted once. Its antigen is unidentified. Per germline, CDR1 SQVTM and CDR2 ANQGSEA. The CDR3 runs to 14 residues. V was clipped by 5 bases and J by 0 bases; unmatched bases: 6. Study-wide points: Both CD4+ and CD8+ T cell populations in blood had undergone clonal expansion by week 6 at 0.1 to 3.0 mg/kg.

J is TRBJ1-2 and V is TRBV29-1, with 7 bases fitting TRBD1. The starting material was CD4+ or CD8+ T cells sorted from blood, obtained in a trial of the OX40 agonist ivuxolimab. This TCR came from an adult with an advanced solid tumor such as melanoma, head and neck, liver or kidney cancer. The CDR3 here is CSVWVGQSNYGYTF. Here the CDR3 DNA reads TGCAGCGTTTGGGTGGGACAGTCTAACTATGGCTACACCTTC.